This T cell receptor (beta chain) was identified during a study of cytomegalovirus exposure and HLA in healthy donors. Whole-study context: When 350 to 500 donors were genotyped, approximately 80% of them were found to fall in the Caucasian-associated ancestry cluster.

A note on this clone: Its specificity is unknown.

Study-wide points: The likely origin of a cluster of highly shared sequence variants was a sequencing artifact. The classifier, whose performance was assessed in both the original and validation cohorts, reportedly diagnosed cytomegalovirus status with high specificity and sensitivity. TCR beta sequences reportedly predicted the HLA-A and HLA-B alleles of most subjects accurately.

The PCR used 60 Vbeta and 13 Jbeta primers. Using immunoSEQ multiplex PCR, the repertoire was profiled, and TCRdb retains in-frame clones only, with some absent. Here the sample table reports about 84,000 clones. The receptor's source is a man in his forties or fifties in good health and CMV-seronegative. Input material: PBMCs.

The CDR3 DNA reads as TGTGCCAGCAAACGACAGGGGACTGCCACAGATACGCAGTATTTT. Its translation: CASKRQGTATDTQYF. The chain uses TRBV5-8 and TRBJ2-3; TRBD1 matches at 8 bases. V shed 6 bases, J shed 2 bases, and the junction held 8 bases outside the gene matches. CDR3 length: 15 residues. The V gene's germline CDR1 is SGHTS and CDR2 YDEGEE.